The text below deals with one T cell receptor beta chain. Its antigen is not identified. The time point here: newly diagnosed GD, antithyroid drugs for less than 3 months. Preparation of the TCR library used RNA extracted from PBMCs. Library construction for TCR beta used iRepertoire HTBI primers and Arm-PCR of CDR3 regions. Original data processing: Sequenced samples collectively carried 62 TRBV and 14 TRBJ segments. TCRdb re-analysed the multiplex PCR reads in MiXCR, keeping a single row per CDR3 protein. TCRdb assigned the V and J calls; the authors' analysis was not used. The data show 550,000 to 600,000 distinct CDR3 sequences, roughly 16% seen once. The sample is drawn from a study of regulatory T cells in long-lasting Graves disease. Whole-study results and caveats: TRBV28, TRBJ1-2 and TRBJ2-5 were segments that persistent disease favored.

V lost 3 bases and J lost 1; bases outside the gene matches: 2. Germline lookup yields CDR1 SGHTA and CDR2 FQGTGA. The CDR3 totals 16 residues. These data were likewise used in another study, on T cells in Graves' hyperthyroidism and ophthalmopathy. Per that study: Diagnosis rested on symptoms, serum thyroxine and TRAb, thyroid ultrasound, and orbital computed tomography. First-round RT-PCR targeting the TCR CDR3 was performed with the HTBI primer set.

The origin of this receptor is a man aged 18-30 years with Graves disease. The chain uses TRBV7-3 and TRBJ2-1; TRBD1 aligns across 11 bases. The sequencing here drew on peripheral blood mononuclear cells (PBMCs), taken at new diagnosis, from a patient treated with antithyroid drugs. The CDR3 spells CASSLDRGQSYNEQFF. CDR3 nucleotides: TGTGCCAGCAGCTTGGACAGGGGGCAATCCTACAATGAGCAGTTCTTC.